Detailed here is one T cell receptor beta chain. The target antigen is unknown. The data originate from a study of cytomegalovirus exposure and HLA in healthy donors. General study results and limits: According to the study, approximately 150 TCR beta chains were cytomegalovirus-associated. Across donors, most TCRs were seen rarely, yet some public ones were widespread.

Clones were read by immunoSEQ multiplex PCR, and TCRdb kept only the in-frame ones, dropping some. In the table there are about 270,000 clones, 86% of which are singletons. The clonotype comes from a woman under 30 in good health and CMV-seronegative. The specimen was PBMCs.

The chain's CDR3 is CASSLQGARADTQYF. The CDR3 bases are TGTGCCAGCAGCCTACAGGGGGCGCGTGCAGATACGCAGTATTTT. The J gene is TRBJ2-3, the V gene TRBV6-5; TRBD1 agrees at 9 bases. J gave up 4 bases and V 6 bases, and 8 bases lay outside the gene matches. CDR1 is MNHEY, CDR2 SVGAGI, per germline. The CDR3 spans 15 residues.